This T cell receptor (beta chain) stems from a study of T cells in women clearing cervical HPV infection. About the research overall: Women with histologically confirmed HPV16-related CIN3 or worse, 2 with invasive cancer, served as cases.

Concerning this clone itself: The antigen remains unidentified. The junction does not match germline at one end; this may be a read error. Read coverage stops 3 residues before the CDR3 terminus; the germline J gene supplies the remainder.

Study observations and caveats: Combining TCR richness with V gene abundances gave approximately 0.8 AUC.

TCRdb keeps only in-frame clones here, not all; method: immunoSEQ multiplex PCR. The sample holds roughly 49,000 clones. The CDR3 runs to 17 residues. Germline V lookup: CDR1 LNHDA, CDR2 SQIVND (reference sequence). Sequences were obtained from blood buffy coat. J is TRBJ1-1 and V is TRBV19, with 8 nucleotides matching TRBD1. The TCR was taken from a woman between 18 and 69 years old with a cervical HPV16 infection that either progressed to CIN3+ or cleared (not recorded which). CDR3 DNA, as far as it was read: TGTGCCAGTAGTATTTTCAGGACAGGGAGGGCCGTCACTGAG. Protein product: CASSIFRTGRAVTE. The CDR3 as a whole reads CASSIFRTGRAVTEAFF.